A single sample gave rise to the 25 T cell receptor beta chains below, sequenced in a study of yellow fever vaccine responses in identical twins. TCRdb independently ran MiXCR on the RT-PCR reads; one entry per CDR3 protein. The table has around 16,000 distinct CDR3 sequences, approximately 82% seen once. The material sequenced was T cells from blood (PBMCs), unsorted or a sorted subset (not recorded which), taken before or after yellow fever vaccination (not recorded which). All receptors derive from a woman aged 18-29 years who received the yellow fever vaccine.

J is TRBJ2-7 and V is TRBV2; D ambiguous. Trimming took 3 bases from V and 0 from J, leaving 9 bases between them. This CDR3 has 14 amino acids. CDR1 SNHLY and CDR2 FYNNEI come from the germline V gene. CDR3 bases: TGTGCCAGCAGTGATGCAGGTCGCTCCTACGAGCAGTACTTC. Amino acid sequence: CASSDAGRSYEQYF.

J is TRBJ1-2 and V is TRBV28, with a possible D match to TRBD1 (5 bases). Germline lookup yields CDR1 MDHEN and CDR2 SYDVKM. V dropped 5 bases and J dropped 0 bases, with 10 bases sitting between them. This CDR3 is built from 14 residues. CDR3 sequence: CASSLTEPNYGYTF. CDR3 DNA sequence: TGTGCCAGCAGTCTGACAGAGCCTAACTATGGCTACACCTTC.

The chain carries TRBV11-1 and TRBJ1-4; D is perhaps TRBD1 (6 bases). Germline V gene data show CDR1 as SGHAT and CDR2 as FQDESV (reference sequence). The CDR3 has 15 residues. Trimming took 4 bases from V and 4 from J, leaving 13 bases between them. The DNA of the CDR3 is TGTGCCAGCAGCTCGGAGACAGGCTATAATGAAAAACTGTTTTTT. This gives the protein CASSSETGYNEKLFF.

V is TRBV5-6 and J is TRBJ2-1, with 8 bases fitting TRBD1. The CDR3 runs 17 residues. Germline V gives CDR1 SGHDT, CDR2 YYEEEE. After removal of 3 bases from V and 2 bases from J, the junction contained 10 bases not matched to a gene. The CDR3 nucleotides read TGTGCCAGCAGCTCCTGGACAGGGTCCAACGCCTACAATGAGCAGTTCTTC. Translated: CASSSWTGSNAYNEQFF. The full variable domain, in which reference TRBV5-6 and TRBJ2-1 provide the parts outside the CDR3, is DAGVTQSPTHLIKTRGQQVTLRCSPKSGHDTVSWYQQALGQGPQFIFQYYEEEERQRGNFPDRFSGHQFPNYSSELNVNALLLGDSALYLCASSSWTGSNAYNEQFFGPGTRLTVL.

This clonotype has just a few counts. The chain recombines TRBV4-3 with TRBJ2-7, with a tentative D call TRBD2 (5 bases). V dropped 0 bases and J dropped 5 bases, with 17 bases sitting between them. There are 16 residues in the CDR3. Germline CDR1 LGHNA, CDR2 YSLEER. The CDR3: CASSQDFGGLLDEQYF. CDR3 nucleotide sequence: TGCGCCAGCAGCCAAGATTTTGGCGGACTCCTTGACGAGCAGTACTTC.

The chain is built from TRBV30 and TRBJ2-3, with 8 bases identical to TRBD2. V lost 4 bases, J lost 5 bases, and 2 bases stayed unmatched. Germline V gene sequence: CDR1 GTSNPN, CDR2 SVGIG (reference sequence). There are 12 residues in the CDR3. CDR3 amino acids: CAWTSGGDTQYF. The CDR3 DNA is TGTGCCTGGACCAGCGGGGGAGATACGCAGTATTTT. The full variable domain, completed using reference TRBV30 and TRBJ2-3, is SQTIHQWPATLVQPVGSPLSLECTVEGTSNPNLYWYRQAAGRGLQLLFYSVGIGQISSEVPQNLSASRPQDRQFILSSKKLLLSDSGFYLCAWTSGGDTQYFGPGTRLTVL.

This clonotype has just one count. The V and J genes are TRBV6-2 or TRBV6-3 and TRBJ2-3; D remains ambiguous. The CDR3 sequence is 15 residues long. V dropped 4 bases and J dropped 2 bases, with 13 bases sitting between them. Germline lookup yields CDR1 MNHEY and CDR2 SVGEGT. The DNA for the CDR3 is TGTGCCAGCAGTTTTCCGGACCTCTCCACAGATACGCAGTATTTT. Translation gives CASSFPDLSTDTQYF.

CDR3 bases: TGTGCCAGCAGCTTTACCCACACTGAAGCTTTCTTT. This codes for CASSFTHTEAFF. The rearrangement uses TRBV11-3 and TRBJ1-1, with unresolved D. The V gene's germline CDR1 is SGHNT and CDR2 YENEEA. V gave up 3 bases and J gave up 3 bases, with 5 bases separating them. There are 12 residues in the CDR3.

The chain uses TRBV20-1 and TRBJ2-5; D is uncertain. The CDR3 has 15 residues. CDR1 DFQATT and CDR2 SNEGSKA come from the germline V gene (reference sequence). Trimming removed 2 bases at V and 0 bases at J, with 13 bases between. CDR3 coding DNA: TGCAGTGCTAGACCCTTGTTGAGAAACCAAGAGACCCAGTACTTC. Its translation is CSARPLLRNQETQYF.

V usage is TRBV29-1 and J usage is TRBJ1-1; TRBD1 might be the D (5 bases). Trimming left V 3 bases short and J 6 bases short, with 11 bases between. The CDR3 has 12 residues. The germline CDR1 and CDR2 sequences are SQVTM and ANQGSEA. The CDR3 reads CSVEGEGPEAFF. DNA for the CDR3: TGCAGCGTTGAGGGAGAGGGACCTGAAGCTTTCTTT.

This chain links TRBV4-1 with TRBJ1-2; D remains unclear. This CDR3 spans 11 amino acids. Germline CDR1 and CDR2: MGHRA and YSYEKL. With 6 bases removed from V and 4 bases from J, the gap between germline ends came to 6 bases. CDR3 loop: CASSSSYGYTF. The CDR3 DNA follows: TGCGCCAGCAGTTCGAGCTATGGCTACACCTTC.

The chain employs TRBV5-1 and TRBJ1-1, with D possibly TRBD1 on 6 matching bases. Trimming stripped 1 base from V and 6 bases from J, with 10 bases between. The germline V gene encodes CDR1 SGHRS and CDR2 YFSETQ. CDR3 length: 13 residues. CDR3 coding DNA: TGCGCCAGCAGCTTGAACAGGGCATCTGAAGCTTTCTTT. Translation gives CASSLNRASEAFF.

The CDR3 sequence is CASSLEYEQYF. The CDR3 DNA sequence: TGTGCCAGCAGCTTAGAGTACGAGCAGTACTTC. J is TRBJ2-7 and V is TRBV11-1; D gene unclear. The CDR3 consists of 11 residues. With 1 base removed from V and 4 bases from J, the gap between germline ends came to 2 bases. Germline V lookup: CDR1 SGHAT, CDR2 FQDESV (reference sequence).

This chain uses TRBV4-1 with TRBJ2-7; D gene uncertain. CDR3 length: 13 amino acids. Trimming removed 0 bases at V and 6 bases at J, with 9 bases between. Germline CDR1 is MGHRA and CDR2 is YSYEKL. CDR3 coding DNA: TGCGCCAGCAGCCAAGATGGTATTCTCGAGCAGTACTTC. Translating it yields CASSQDGILEQYF.

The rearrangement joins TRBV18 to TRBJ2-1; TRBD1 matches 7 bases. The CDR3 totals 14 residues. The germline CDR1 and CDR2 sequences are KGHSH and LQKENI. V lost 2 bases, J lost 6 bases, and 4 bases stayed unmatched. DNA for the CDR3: TGTGCCAGCTCACCAGCTTGGGACAGCAATGAGCAGTTCTTC. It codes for CASSPAWDSNEQFF.

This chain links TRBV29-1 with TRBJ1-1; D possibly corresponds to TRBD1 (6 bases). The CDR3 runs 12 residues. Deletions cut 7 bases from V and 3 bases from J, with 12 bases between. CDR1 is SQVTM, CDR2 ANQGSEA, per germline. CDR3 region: CSAITGYTEAFF. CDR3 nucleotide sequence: TGCAGCGCAATAACAGGGTACACTGAAGCTTTCTTT.

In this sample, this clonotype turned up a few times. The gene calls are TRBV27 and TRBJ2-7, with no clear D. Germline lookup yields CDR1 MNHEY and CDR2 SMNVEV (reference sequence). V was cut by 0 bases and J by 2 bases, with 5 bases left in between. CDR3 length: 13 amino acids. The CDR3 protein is CASSLSITYEQYF. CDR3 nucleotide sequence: TGTGCCAGCAGTTTATCCATCACCTACGAGCAGTACTTC.

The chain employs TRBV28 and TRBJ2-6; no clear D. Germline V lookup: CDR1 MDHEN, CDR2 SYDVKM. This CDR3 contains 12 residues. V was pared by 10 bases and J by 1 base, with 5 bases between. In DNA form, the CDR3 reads TGTGCCACCGAATCTGGGGCCAACGTCCTGACTTTC. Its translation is CATESGANVLTF. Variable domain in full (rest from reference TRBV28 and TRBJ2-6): DVKVTQSSRYLVKRTGEKVFLECVQDMDHENMFWYRQDPGLGLRLIYFSYDVKMKEKGDIPEGYSVSREKKERFSLILESASTNQTSMYLCATESGANVLTFGAGSRLTVL.

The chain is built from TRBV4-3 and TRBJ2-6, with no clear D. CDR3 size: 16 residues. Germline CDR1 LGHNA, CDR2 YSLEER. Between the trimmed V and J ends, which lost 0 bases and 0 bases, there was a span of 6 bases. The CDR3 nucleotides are TGCGCCAGCAGCCAAGATACCGACTCTGGGGCCAACGTCCTGACTTTC. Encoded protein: CASSQDTDSGANVLTF.

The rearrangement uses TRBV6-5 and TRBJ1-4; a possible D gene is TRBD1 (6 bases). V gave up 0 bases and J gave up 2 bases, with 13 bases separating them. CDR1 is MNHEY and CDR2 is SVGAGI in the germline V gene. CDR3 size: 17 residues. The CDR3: CASSYSIPGGTNEKLFF. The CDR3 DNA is TGTGCCAGCAGTTACTCCATTCCGGGGGGCACTAATGAAAAACTGTTTTTT.

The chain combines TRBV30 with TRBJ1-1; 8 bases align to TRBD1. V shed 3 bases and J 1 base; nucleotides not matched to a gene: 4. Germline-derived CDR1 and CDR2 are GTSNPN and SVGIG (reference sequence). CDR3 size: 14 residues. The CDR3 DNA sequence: TGTGCCTGGAGGACAGGGGTTGCGAACACTGAAGCTTTCTTT. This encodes CAWRTGVANTEAFF. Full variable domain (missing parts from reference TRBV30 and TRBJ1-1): SQTIHQWPATLVQPVGSPLSLECTVEGTSNPNLYWYRQAAGRGLQLLFYSVGIGQISSEVPQNLSASRPQDRQFILSSKKLLLSDSGFYLCAWRTGVANTEAFFGQGTRLTVV.

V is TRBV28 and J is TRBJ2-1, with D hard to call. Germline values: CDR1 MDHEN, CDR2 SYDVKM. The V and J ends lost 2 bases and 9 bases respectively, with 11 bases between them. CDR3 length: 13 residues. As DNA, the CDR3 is TGTGCCAGCAGTTTAGATACCACATCTGAGCAGTTCTTC. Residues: CASSLDTTSEQFF.

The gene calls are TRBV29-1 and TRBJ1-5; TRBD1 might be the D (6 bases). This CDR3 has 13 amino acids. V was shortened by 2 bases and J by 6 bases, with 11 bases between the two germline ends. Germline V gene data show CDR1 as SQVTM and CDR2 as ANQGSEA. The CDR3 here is CSVETGLVQPQHF. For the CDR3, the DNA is TGCAGCGTTGAAACAGGGCTAGTTCAGCCCCAGCATTTT.

The CDR3 here is CASRFLYLHF. CDR3 bases: TGTGCCAGCAGGTTTCTCTACCTCCACTTT. The chain recombines TRBV2 with TRBJ1-6; D is uncertain. The CDR3 is 10 residues long. Germline V gene sequence: CDR1 SNHLY, CDR2 FYNNEI. The germline V and J ends were trimmed by 6 bases and 15 bases, with 9 bases remaining between them. Using reference TRBV2 and TRBJ1-6 for the parts outside the CDR3, the full variable domain is EPEVTQTPSHQVTQMGQEVILRCVPISNHLYFYWYRQILGQKVEFLVSFYNNEISEKSEIFDDQFSVERPDGSNFTLKIRSTKLEDSAMYFCASRFLYLHFGNGTRLTVT.

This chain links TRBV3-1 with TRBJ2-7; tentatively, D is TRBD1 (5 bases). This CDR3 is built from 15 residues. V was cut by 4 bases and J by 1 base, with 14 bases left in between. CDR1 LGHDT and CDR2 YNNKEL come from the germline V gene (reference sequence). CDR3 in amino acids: CASSLYQGGSYEQYF. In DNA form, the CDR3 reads TGTGCCAGCAGCCTATACCAGGGTGGTTCCTACGAGCAGTACTTC.